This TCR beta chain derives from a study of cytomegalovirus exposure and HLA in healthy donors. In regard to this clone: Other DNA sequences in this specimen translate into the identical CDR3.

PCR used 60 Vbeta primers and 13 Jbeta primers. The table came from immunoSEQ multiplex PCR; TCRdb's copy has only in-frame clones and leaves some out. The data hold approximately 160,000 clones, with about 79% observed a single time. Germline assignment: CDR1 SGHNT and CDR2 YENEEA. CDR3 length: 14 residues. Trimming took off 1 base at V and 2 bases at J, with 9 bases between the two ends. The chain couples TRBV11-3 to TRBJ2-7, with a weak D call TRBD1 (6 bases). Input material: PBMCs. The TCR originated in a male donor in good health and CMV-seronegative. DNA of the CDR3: TGTGCCAGCAGCTTAGTCCAGGGGCCCTACGAGCAGTACTTC. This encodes CASSLVQGPYEQYF.